This TCR beta chain was obtained from a study of T cell responses to AZD1222 COVID-19 vaccine. The CDR3 is 19 amino acids. V was clipped by 0 bases and J by 4 bases, with 24 bases between them. Looked up from germline, CDR1 is LGHNA and CDR2 is YNFKEQ. Regarding this clone: Its antigen is currently unknown.

Profiling relied on immunoSEQ multiplex PCR, and the TCRdb table lists in-frame clones only, not all of them. The profile shows approximately 170,000 clones, around 87% of them singletons. General study points: Two doses of AZD1222 preceded a rise in Spike-specific TCR breadth and depth. Repertoire sampling was restricted to post-peak T cell response timepoints.

The clonotype originates from an adult in good health. Sample: peripheral blood, taken on day 0 of AZD1222 vaccination. The chain is built from TRBV4-2 and TRBJ1-2; TRBD1 is a possible D gene (6 bases). Here the CDR3 reads CASSQDRRVSGRGAYGYTF. The CDR3, as DNA: TGTGCCAGCAGCCAAGATCGCCGGGTTTCCGGGCGGGGGGCCTATGGCTACACCTTC.